This T cell receptor (beta chain) was sequenced during a study of cytomegalovirus exposure and HLA in healthy donors. Germline V gives CDR1 MDHEN, CDR2 SYDVKM. The germline V and J ends were trimmed by 3 bases and 3 bases, with 8 bases remaining between them. The CDR3 covers 13 residues. The PCR made use of 60 Vbeta and 13 Jbeta primers. TCRdb's copy holds only in-frame clones and misses some; the assay was immunoSEQ multiplex PCR. The sample table sets out some 140,000 clones. The source of this sequence is a middle-aged woman in good health and CMV-seronegative. V is TRBV28 and J is TRBJ1-2; a weak D match, TRBD1 (5 bases). The source material was PBMCs. CDR3 sequence (DNA): TGTGCCAGCAGTTTGACAGATTACTATGGCTACACCTTC. It codes for CASSLTDYYGYTF.